The subject of this entry is one TCR beta chain. These data belong to a study of T-cell reconstitution after alpha-beta-depleted transplantation in children. V was clipped by 8 bases and J by 8 bases, with 15 bases between them. The CDR3 has 12 residues. Researchers prepared the TCRbeta library using unique molecular identifiers, the study reports. TCRdb independently ran MiXCR on the PCR reads; one entry per CDR3 protein. There are around 700,000 distinct CDR3 sequences in the sample; under 15% occur only once, and 0.79% lies in the top ten. This receptor was obtained from a girl aged 2 to 9 with congenital amegakaryocytic thrombocytopenia, due to receive a stem cell transplant. This sample comprised PBMCs, obtained before TCRalphabeta/CD19-depleted stem cell transplant. The rearrangement links TRBV12-3 or TRBV12-4 to TRBJ2-5; D not certain. The CDR3 protein is CASGDESVTQYF. DNA for the CDR3: TGTGCCAGCGGGGATGAGTCGGTCACCCAGTACTTC.